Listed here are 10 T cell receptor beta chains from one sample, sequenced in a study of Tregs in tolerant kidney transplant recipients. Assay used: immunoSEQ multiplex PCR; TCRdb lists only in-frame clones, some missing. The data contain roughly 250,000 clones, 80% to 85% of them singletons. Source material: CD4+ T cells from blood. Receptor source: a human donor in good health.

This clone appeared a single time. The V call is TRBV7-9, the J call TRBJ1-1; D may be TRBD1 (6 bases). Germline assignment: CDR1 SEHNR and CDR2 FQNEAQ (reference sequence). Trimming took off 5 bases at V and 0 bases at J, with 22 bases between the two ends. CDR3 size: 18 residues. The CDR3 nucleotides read TGTGCCAGCAGCCTTAGGGGGAGGGAGAGATCGATGAACACTGAAGCTTTCTTT. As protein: CASSLRGRERSMNTEAFF.

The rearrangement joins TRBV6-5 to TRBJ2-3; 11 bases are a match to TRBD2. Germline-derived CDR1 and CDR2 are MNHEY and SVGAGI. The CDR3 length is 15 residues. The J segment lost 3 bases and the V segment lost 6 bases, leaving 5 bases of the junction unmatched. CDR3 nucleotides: TGTGCCAGCAGCCTGACTAGCGGGGAAACAGATACGCAGTATTTT. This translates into CASSLTSGETDTQYF.

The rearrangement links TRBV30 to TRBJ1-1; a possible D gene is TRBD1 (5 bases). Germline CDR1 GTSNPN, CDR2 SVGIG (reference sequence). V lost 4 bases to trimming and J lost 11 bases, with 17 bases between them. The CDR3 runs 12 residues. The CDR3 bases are TGTGCCTGGACCTTGGGACCCCTTGTGGCTTTCTTT. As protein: CAWTLGPLVAFF.

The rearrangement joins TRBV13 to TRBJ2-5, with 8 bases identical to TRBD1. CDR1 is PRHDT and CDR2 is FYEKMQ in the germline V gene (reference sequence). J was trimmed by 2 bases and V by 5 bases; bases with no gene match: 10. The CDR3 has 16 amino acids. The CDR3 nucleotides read TGTGCCAGCAGCCGCTCTCCGGGACAGGTTCAAGAGACCCAGTACTTC. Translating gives CASSRSPGQVQETQYF.

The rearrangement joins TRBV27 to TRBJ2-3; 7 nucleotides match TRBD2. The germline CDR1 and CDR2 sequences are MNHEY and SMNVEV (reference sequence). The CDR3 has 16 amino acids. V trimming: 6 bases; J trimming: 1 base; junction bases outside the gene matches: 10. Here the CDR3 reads CASRLGGGDRTDTQYF. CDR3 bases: TGTGCCAGCAGGCTGGGTGGGGGGGACCGCACAGATACGCAGTATTTT.

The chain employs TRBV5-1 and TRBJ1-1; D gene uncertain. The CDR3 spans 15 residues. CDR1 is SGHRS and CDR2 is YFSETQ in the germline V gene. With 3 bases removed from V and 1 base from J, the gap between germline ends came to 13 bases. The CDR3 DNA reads TGCGCCAGCAGCTACAAGGACGGAAAGAACACTGAAGCTTTCTTT. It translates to CASSYKDGKNTEAFF.

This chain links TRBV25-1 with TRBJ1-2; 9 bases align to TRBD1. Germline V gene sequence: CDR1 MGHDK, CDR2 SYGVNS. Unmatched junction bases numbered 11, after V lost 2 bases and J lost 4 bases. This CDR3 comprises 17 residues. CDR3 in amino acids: CASSEGYRGPTSYGYTF. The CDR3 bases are TGTGCCAGCAGTGAAGGGTACAGGGGGCCCACTTCCTATGGCTACACCTTC.

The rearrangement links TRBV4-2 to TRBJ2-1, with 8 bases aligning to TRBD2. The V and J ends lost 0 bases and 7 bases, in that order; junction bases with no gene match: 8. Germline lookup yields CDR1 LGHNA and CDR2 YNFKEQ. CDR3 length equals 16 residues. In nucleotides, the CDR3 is TGTGCCAGCAGCCAAGATCCCAGCGGGAGCAGAAATGAGCAGTTCTTC. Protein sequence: CASSQDPSGSRNEQFF.

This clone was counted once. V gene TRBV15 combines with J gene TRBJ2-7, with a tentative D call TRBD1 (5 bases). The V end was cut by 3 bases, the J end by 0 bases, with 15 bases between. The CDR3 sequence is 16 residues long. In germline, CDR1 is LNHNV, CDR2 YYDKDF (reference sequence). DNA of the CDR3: TGTGCCACCAGCAGGAGAGTGACAGCCTTCTCCTACGAGCAGTACTTC. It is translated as CATSRRVTAFSYEQYF.

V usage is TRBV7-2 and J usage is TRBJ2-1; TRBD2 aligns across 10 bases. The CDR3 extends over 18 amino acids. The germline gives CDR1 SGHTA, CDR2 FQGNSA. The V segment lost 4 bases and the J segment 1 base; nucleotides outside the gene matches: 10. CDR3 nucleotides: TGTGCCAGCAGCTCAAAGCATCCGGGACTAGCGTCCTACAATGAGCAGTTCTTC. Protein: CASSSKHPGLASYNEQFF.